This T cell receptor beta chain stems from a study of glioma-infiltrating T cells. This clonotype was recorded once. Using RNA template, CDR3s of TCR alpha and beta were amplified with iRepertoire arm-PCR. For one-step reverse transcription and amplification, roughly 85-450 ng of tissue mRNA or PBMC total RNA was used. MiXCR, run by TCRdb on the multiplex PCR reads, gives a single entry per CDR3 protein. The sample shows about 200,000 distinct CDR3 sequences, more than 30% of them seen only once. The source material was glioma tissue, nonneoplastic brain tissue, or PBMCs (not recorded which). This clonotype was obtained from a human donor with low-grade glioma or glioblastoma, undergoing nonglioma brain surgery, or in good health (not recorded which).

The CDR3 reads CAWSDGGPYNEQFF. In nucleotides, the CDR3 is TGTGCCTGGAGTGATGGGGGGCCCTACAATGAGCAGTTCTTC. The chain recombines TRBV30 with TRBJ2-1, with D perhaps given as TRBD1 or TRBD2 (6 bases each). Trimming took 1 base from V and 2 from J, leaving 9 bases between them. CDR3 length: 14 amino acids. Per the germline V gene, CDR1 is GTSNPN and CDR2 is SVGIG (reference sequence).